This T cell receptor beta chain was identified in a study of T-cell reconstitution after alpha-beta-depleted transplantation in children (dated by TCRdb to the mid-2010s). Broadly, across the study: The study quantitatively tracked T-cell immune reconstitution after TCRalphabeta/CD19-depleted allogeneic hematopoietic cell transplantation in children using TCR repertoire profiling.

Between the V and J ends, shortened by 5 bases and 5 bases respectively, the junction contains 11 bases. There are 13 amino acids in the CDR3, from cysteine to phenylalanine inclusive. The kept DNA is CDR3 alone, 39 bases in frame from the first base. The receptor library was made with PCR. Sequencing was carried out with an Illumina HiSeq 2500. TCR libraries were prepared with molecular barcoding, using unique molecular identifiers to normalize TCRbeta repertoire quantification. In-frame beta chains were kept once TCRdb had trimmed the public reads at Q25 with fastp and called clones with MiXCR. Each record represents a unique CDR3 protein, reported with the most common genes and DNA among its rows. The sample includes 450,000 to 500,000 distinct CDR3 sequences, with around 12% observed a single time. Of the sample, around 5.8% is held by the ten largest clones. This clonotype has a count of ten or more. What antigen it recognizes has not been identified. Per-nucleotide qualities are absent, and no much larger clonotype sits a single base away.

The sample here was PBMCs from the stem cell graft donor, taken from the stem cell graft. The sequence was collected from a human donor who donated a stem cell graft to a child with combined immunodeficiency. The V gene is TRBV12-3 or TRBV12-4 and the J gene is TRBJ2-3; a tentative D match to TRBD1 spans 6 bases. The DNA sequence is as follows: TGTGCCAGCAGTGCAACAGGGAGAGATACGCAGTATTTT. It encodes CASSATGRDTQYF.